A single sample is the source of the 9 T cell receptor beta chains below, sequenced in a study of graft-versus-host responses after intestinal transplantation. These receptors' antigens are unknown. Profiling relied on immunoSEQ multiplex PCR, and the TCRdb table lists in-frame clones only, not all of them. The sample consists of tens of thousands of clones, roughly 87% of them appearing once. The sequencing here drew on unstimulated CD8+ T cells sorted from spleen or lymph node cells, taken before intestinal transplant. These receptors came from a human donor who received an intestinal transplant.

CDR3 in DNA: TGCAGCGTGAGTCGCCAATACGAGCAGTACTTC. Its protein product is CSVSRQYEQYF. J is TRBJ2-7 and V is TRBV29-1, with D unclear. Trimming shortened V by 6 bases and J by 4 bases, and 10 bases separated the two germline ends. Germline CDR1 reads SQVTM; CDR2 reads ANQGSEA. CDR3 length: 11 amino acids.

The chain couples TRBV7-6 to TRBJ2-1; D call uncertain. CDR1 and CDR2 from the germline V gene are SGHVS and FNYEAQ. The CDR3 runs to 14 residues. Trimming took off 2 bases at V and 8 bases at J, with 13 bases between the two ends. The CDR3: CASSLSGPSHEQFF. CDR3 in DNA: TGTGCCAGCAGCTTATCGGGCCCAAGCCATGAGCAGTTCTTC.

The V call is TRBV11-2, the J call TRBJ2-5, with a weak D call TRBD1 (6 bases). This CDR3 is 13 amino acids long. In germline, CDR1 is SGHAT, CDR2 FQNNGV. The V and J ends lost 3 bases and 2 bases respectively, with 7 bases between them. CDR3 loop: CASSFGQQETQYF. CDR3 nucleotides: TGTGCCAGCAGCTTCGGACAGCAAGAGACCCAGTACTTC.

This clone was found a few times. This chain uses TRBV5-4 with TRBJ2-7; TRBD2 agrees at 14 bases. The germline V gene encodes CDR1 SGHNT and CDR2 YYREEE (reference sequence). Trimming cost V 4 bases and J 4 bases; bases outside gene matches: 7. The CDR3 spans 16 residues. The CDR3 sequence: CASSLGTSGRRYEQYF. The CDR3 DNA reads TGTGCCAGCAGCCTAGGGACTAGCGGGAGAAGGTACGAGCAGTACTTC.

The CDR3 DNA reads TGTGCCAGCAGCTTCGGAGATACGCAGTATTTT. This gives the protein CASSFGDTQYF. This chain links TRBV5-6 with TRBJ2-3, with D uncertain. CDR3 size: 11 residues. CDR1 and CDR2 from the germline V gene are SGHDT and YYEEEE. Deletions cut 2 bases from V and 5 bases from J, with 3 bases between. The full variable domain, with the rest looked up from reference TRBV5-6 and TRBJ2-3, is DAGVTQSPTHLIKTRGQQVTLRCSPKSGHDTVSWYQQALGQGPQFIFQYYEEEERQRGNFPDRFSGHQFPNYSSELNVNALLLGDSALYLCASSFGDTQYFGPGTRLTVL.

V is TRBV12-5 and J is TRBJ2-2; D unclear. CDR1 is LGHNT and CDR2 is FRNRAP in the germline V gene. The CDR3 is 17 residues long. Trimming pared 1 base from V and 8 bases from J, leaving 20 bases between. DNA for the CDR3: TGTGCTAGTGGTTTGGCTTCGCGGCCGCGCCCCCCGGGGGAGCTGTTTTTT. Its translation: CASGLASRPRPPGELFF.

This clone was recorded once. The genes are TRBV6-6 and TRBJ2-7, with D maybe TRBD1 (5 bases). V shed 3 bases and J shed 4 bases, with 13 bases lying between them. CDR3 length: 14 residues. The V gene's germline CDR1 is MNHNY and CDR2 SVGAGI (reference sequence). The CDR3 DNA reads as TGTGCCAGCAGTTATGGCAGGGCCGATTACGAGCAGTACTTC. It translates to CASSYGRADYEQYF.

V usage is TRBV30 and J usage is TRBJ2-3, with 9 bases identical to TRBD2. The germline V gene has CDR1 GTSNPN and CDR2 SVGIG (reference sequence). The CDR3 length is 14 residues. V lost 5 bases to trimming and J lost 2 bases; unmatched junction nucleotides: 5. The CDR3 region is CAWGPSGATDTQYF. The CDR3, as DNA: TGTGCCTGGGGACCTAGCGGGGCCACAGATACGCAGTATTTT.

CDR3 in DNA: TGCGCCAGCTCCGTACCCAAGCGGGCCTCTGGAAACACCATATATTTT. The encoded protein is CASSVPKRASGNTIYF. V usage is TRBV10-1 and J usage is TRBJ1-3; D is uncertain. Germline V CDR1 and CDR2: WNHNN, SYGVQD (reference sequence). V gave up 8 bases and J gave up 0 bases, with 17 bases separating them. The CDR3 covers 16 residues.